These 19 T cell receptor beta chains share one sample of origin, sequenced in a study of sequential checkpoint blockade in melanoma. Regarding treatment: randomized to nivolumab then ipilimumab (arm A) or the reverse (arm B). Method: immunoSEQ multiplex PCR; TCRdb's copy keeps in-frame clones and lacks some. In the table there are approximately 18,000 clones, around 70% of which are singletons. This material consisted of CD8+ T cells sorted from blood (inferred from file names), taken from a patient given nivolumab and ipilimumab in sequence. The receptor source for this set is a human donor with melanoma.

The chain recombines TRBV15 with TRBJ2-2, with D possibly being TRBD1 (5 bases). The CDR3 loop spans 14 amino acids. Trimming removed 5 bases at V and 3 bases at J, with 10 bases between. Looked up from germline, CDR1 is LNHNV and CDR2 is YYDKDF (reference sequence). In DNA form, the CDR3 reads TGTGCCACCAGCTTTGAGACAGACACCGGGGAGCTGTTTTTT. Translating it yields CATSFETDTGELFF.

In regard to this clone: Other DNA sequences in the same sample also yield this CDR3. In DNA, the CDR3 is TGTGCCAGTAGTATAGGGACAAGCGAGCAGTACTTC. Protein: CASSIGTSEQYF. V gene TRBV19 combines with J gene TRBJ2-7, with a tentative D call TRBD1 (5 bases). Germline CDR1 and CDR2: LNHDA and SQIVND (reference sequence). The CDR3 has 12 residues. Trimming cost V 1 base and J 6 bases, with 7 bases left between them. Filled out from reference TRBV19 and TRBJ2-7, the complete variable domain reads DGGITQSPKYLFRKEGQNVTLSCEQNLNHDAMYWYRQDPGQGLRLIYYSQIVNDFQKGDIAEGYSVSREKKESFPLTVTSAQKNPTAFYLCASSIGTSEQYFGPGTRLTVT.

The chain carries TRBV10-1 and TRBJ2-7; 11 bases fit TRBD1. The germline CDR1 and CDR2 sequences are WNHNN and SYGVQD (reference sequence). This CDR3 has 18 residues. With 6 bases clipped from V and 0 bases from J, the junction kept 13 bases outside the gene matches. The DNA for the CDR3 is TGCGCCAGCAGCGCCGGGACAGGGGGTTACCTTAGCTCCTACGAGCAGTACTTC. It yields the protein CASSAGTGGYLSSYEQYF.

This clone was seen a few times. The chain carries TRBV6-5 and TRBJ2-7, with TRBD1 matching over 9 bases. Germline V gene data show CDR1 as MNHEY and CDR2 as SVGAGI. The CDR3 extends over 14 amino acids. V gave up 2 bases and J gave up 3 bases; unmatched junction bases: 2. CDR3 in DNA: TGTGCCAGCAGTTACAGGGGACAGGGCTACGAGCAGTACTTC. It codes for CASSYRGQGYEQYF.

The V gene is TRBV5-1, the J gene TRBJ1-1; a possible D gene is TRBD1 (5 bases). The length of the CDR3 is 14 residues. Trimming shortened V by 5 bases and J by 4 bases, and 15 bases separated the two germline ends. CDR1 is SGHRS, CDR2 YFSETQ, per germline. CDR3 bases: TGCGCCAGCAGACCAAGTCCAAGGGGCACTGAAGCTTTCTTT. Residues: CASRPSPRGTEAFF.

This clone appeared a few times. This chain joins TRBV27 and TRBJ2-7; 7 bases fit TRBD1. Looked up from germline, CDR1 is MNHEY and CDR2 is SMNVEV (reference sequence). The CDR3 extends over 15 amino acids. Trimming cost V 5 bases and J 0 bases; bases outside gene matches: 7. This chain's CDR3 is CASSQQGPYSYEQYF. CDR3 nucleotides: TGTGCCAGCAGTCAACAGGGGCCTTACTCCTACGAGCAGTACTTC.

The chain is built from TRBV19 and TRBJ1-2, with D uncertain. The V and J ends lost 4 bases and 5 bases respectively, with 5 bases between them. The CDR3 consists of 11 residues. Germline V gene lookup returns CDR1 LNHDA and CDR2 SQIVND (reference sequence). The DNA of the CDR3 is TGTGCCAGTAGTAGAGGGTATGGCTACACCTTC. Its protein is CASSRGYGYTF.

For this clone: This sequence may be a read error, since a much larger clone differs from it by one base. Other DNA sequences of this sample code for an identical CDR3. V is TRBV4-1 and J is TRBJ2-7, with 8 bases lining up with TRBD1. CDR1 is MGHRA and CDR2 is YSYEKL in the germline V gene. CDR3 length: 15 amino acids. J lost 4 bases, V lost 0 bases, and 5 bases had no gene match. CDR3: CASSQDGQGYYEQYF. The CDR3 nucleotides read TGCGCCAGCAGCCAAGATGGACAGGGTTATTACGAGCAGTACTTC.

The rearrangement links TRBV29-1 to TRBJ1-2; 8 nucleotides line up with TRBD1. J gave up 7 bases and V 5 bases, and 15 bases lay outside the gene matches. CDR3 length: 15 residues. The V gene's germline CDR1 is SQVTM and CDR2 ANQGSEA. CDR3 residues: CSVWETGQGRFGYTF. CDR3 nucleotides: TGCAGCGTTTGGGAGACCGGACAGGGCCGTTTTGGCTACACCTTC.

The chain carries TRBV29-1 and TRBJ1-2; 7 bases align to TRBD1. Germline-derived CDR1 and CDR2 are SQVTM and ANQGSEA. J lost 2 bases, V lost 6 bases, and 6 bases had no gene match. The CDR3 contains 13 residues. The CDR3 DNA is TGCAGCGTGCGGGACAGACAGAACTATGGCTACACCTTC. This sequence encodes CSVRDRQNYGYTF.

V usage is TRBV19 and J usage is TRBJ1-4; 9 positions match TRBD1. The trim removed 6 bases at V and 8 bases at J, leaving 7 bases unmatched. This CDR3 region has 14 residues. Germline V gene lookup returns CDR1 LNHDA and CDR2 SQIVND (reference sequence). The CDR3 region is CASRDIGTGEKLFF. The CDR3 DNA reads as TGTGCCAGTAGGGACATAGGGACAGGGGAAAAACTGTTTTTT.

Worth noting for this clone: The sample carries other DNA sequences with the same CDR3. The chain is built from TRBV6-5 and TRBJ1-2; no clear D gene. CDR3 size: 13 residues. V was cut by 3 bases and J by 7 bases, with 12 bases left in between. The germline V gene has CDR1 MNHEY and CDR2 SVGAGI. This CDR3 is CASSYGERSGYTF. The CDR3 coding sequence is TGTGCCAGCAGTTATGGGGAGAGAAGTGGCTACACCTTC.

The V call is TRBV6-5, the J call TRBJ1-2; D is ambiguous. The CDR3 has 16 residues. Trimming removed 2 bases at V and 8 bases at J, with 21 bases between. The germline V gene has CDR1 MNHEY and CDR2 SVGAGI. The chain's CDR3 is CASSYREPRAGEGYTF. The CDR3 DNA reads TGTGCCAGCAGTTACAGGGAGCCGAGGGCCGGGGAAGGCTACACCTTC.

This clone rates as medium-sized. This sequence joins TRBV7-8 and TRBJ2-1, with D perhaps matching TRBD2 (6 bases). V lost 3 bases, J lost 5 bases, and 11 bases lay in between. Germline values: CDR1 SGHVS, CDR2 FQNEAQ. This CDR3 spans 14 amino acids. CDR3 sequence reads: CASSLGTGDNEQFF. CDR3 bases: TGTGCCAGCAGCTTGGGGACTGGTGACAATGAGCAGTTCTTC.

This clone appeared a single time. This rearrangement joins TRBV21-1 to TRBJ2-5; TRBD2, the table's D call, lacks a check against the DNA. TRBV21-1 is classified as a pseudogene. CDR3 length: 19 amino acids. CDR3 in amino acids: CASSRDSYPETSCRETQYF. DNA for the CDR3: TGTGCCAGCAGCAGAGACTCATACCCGGAGACTAGCTGTCGGGAGACCCAGTACTTC.

This clone has just a few counts. The J gene is TRBJ2-7, the V gene TRBV5-6, with TRBD1 matching 8 bases. The CDR3 sequence is 13 residues long. Per the germline V gene, CDR1 is SGHDT and CDR2 is YYEEEE. The trim removed 4 bases at V and 6 bases at J, leaving 6 bases unmatched. The CDR3 here is CASSVGQGSEQYF. DNA of the CDR3: TGTGCCAGCAGCGTAGGACAGGGAAGCGAGCAGTACTTC.

In its sample, this clone was seen a few times. This sequence joins TRBV19 and TRBJ2-7; 8 bases match TRBD1. Germline V CDR1 and CDR2: LNHDA, SQIVND (reference sequence). CDR3 length: 13 amino acids. V trimming: 9 bases; J trimming: 6 bases; junction bases outside the gene matches: 10. The CDR3, as DNA: TGTGCCAGCAGCGTAGGACAGGGAAGCGAGCAGTACTTC. Translated, it gives CASSVGQGSEQYF. The variable domain in full, completed from reference TRBV19 and TRBJ2-7, reads DGGITQSPKYLFRKEGQNVTLSCEQNLNHDAMYWYRQDPGQGLRLIYYSQIVNDFQKGDIAEGYSVSREKKESFPLTVTSAQKNPTAFYLCASSVGQGSEQYFGPGTRLTVT.

The J gene is TRBJ2-3, the V gene TRBV7-9; D is possibly TRBD1 (6 bases). The CDR3 loop spans 14 amino acids. The germline gives CDR1 SEHNR, CDR2 FQNEAQ (reference sequence). V lost 6 bases to trimming and J lost 8 bases, with 18 bases between them. CDR3 in DNA: TGTGCCAGCAGTCCCAGGGGAGCCCGTGGTACGCAGTATTTT. Translation gives CASSPRGARGTQYF.

J is TRBJ1-2 and V is TRBV28, with 12 bases fitting TRBD1. Losses at the gene ends were 5 bases for V and 4 bases for J; bases not matched to a gene: 5. The CDR3 sequence is 15 residues long. Germline values: CDR1 MDHEN, CDR2 SYDVKM. This CDR3 is CASSLGTGGVYGYTF. The CDR3 nucleotides read TGTGCCAGCAGTCTAGGGACAGGGGGCGTCTATGGCTACACCTTC.